This T cell receptor (beta chain) was found in a study of vaccination effects on CD4 cells after COVID-19. Notes on the study in general: The study dataset contains few convalescent patients and includes no early post-infection timepoints.

With 0 bases clipped from V and 5 bases from J, the junction kept 3 bases outside the gene matches. CDR1 and CDR2 (germline): SGHNT, YYREEE (reference sequence). This CDR3 has 14 amino acids. After roughly ten days in culture, the CD4+ T cells were isolated. The participants, recipients of two vaccine doses, got either BNT162b2 or mRNA-1273. Sequenced by immunoSEQ multiplex PCR; TCRdb stores in-frame clones only, minus some. The profile shows fewer than 60,000 clones, around four fifths of them singletons. This clone has only one observation. Its antigen remains unidentified. The chain couples TRBV5-4 to TRBJ2-3, with TRBD1 identical over 7 bases. The source material was CD4+ T cells from PBMCs cultured without peptide, sampled after COVID-19 vaccination. This receptor was taken from a human donor who received a COVID-19 vaccine. The CDR3: CASSLEGAGDTQYF. The CDR3 nucleotides read TGTGCCAGCAGCTTGGAGGGGGCAGGAGATACGCAGTATTTT. Looking up the rest from reference TRBV5-4 and TRBJ2-3 gives the full variable domain: ETGVTQSPTHLIKTRGQQVTLRCSSQSGHNTVSWYQQALGQGPQFIFQYYREEENGRGNFPPRFSGLQFPNYSSELNVNALELDDSALYLCASSLEGAGDTQYFGPGTRLTVL.